One sample yielded the 19 T cell receptor beta chains listed below, sequenced in a study of spatial heterogeneity in lung cancer. Described time point: sample taken at primary tumor resection. TCRs were sequenced from unsorted whole RNA of tumor, nontumor lung or PBMC. MiXCR, run by TCRdb on the 5' RACE reads, gives a single entry per CDR3 protein. The sample yields 26,000 or so distinct CDR3 sequences, roughly 13% seen once. Source: PBMCs, taken at surgery. Every receptor here comes from a female donor with early-stage non-small cell lung cancer.

This clonotype has only a few counts. The chain joins TRBV7-8 to TRBJ1-5; D unresolved. Germline V CDR1 and CDR2: SGHVS, FQNEAQ. The CDR3 contains 12 residues. The ends were cut back, 5 bases at V and 6 bases at J, with 8 bases in the middle. CDR3 DNA: TGTGCCAGCAGCGCAGCCGCTCAGCCCCAGCATTTT. Translating gives CASSAAAQPQHF.

A few counts support this clonotype. J is TRBJ2-7 and V is TRBV27; 9 bases are a match to TRBD1. Trimming at V came to 4 bases and at J to 3 bases, leaving 7 bases not matched to a gene. The CDR3 has 15 residues. The germline gives CDR1 MNHEY, CDR2 SMNVEV (reference sequence). The CDR3 coding sequence is TGTGCCAGCAGTTCCCCGGGACAGGGTTGCTACGAGCAGTACGTC. Translating it yields CASSSPGQGCYEQYV.

In its sample, this clonotype was seen many times. V is TRBV18 and J is TRBJ2-5, with 13 bases fitting TRBD2. The CDR3 length is 16 residues. The V segment lost 6 bases and the J segment 3 bases; nucleotides outside the gene matches: 7. The germline CDR1 and CDR2 sequences are KGHSH and LQKENI. CDR3 nucleotide sequence: TGTGCCAGCTCGGTGACTAGCGGGAGGACGAAAGAGACCCAGTACTTC. It is translated as CASSVTSGRTKETQYF.

In its sample, this clonotype was seen many times. The chain is built from TRBV7-2 and TRBJ2-2, with D unresolved. The CDR3 runs to 12 residues. V was pared by 0 bases and J by 7 bases, with 3 bases between. Germline values: CDR1 SGHTA, CDR2 FQGNSA. DNA of the CDR3: TGTGCCAGCAGCTTAGCGGTCGGGGAGCTGTTTTTT. It encodes CASSLAVGELFF.

At least ten counts were recorded for this clonotype. The V gene is TRBV28, the J gene TRBJ2-7; 7 nucleotides align to TRBD2. The CDR3 has 15 residues. Germline V gives CDR1 MDHEN, CDR2 SYDVKM. Germline trimming cut 7 bases from V and 4 bases from J; bases unmatched to any gene: 13. CDR3 DNA: TGTGCCAGCACACCATCGGGAGGCTATTCATACGAGCAGTACGTC. Its protein product is CASTPSGGYSYEQYV.

This clonotype was detected many times. The chain couples TRBV5-1 to TRBJ2-5; TRBD2 agrees at 9 bases. This CDR3 has 15 residues. The V gene end was trimmed by 2 bases and the J gene end by 7 bases; junction bases not matched to a gene: 9. Germline assignment: CDR1 SGHRS and CDR2 YFSETQ. The CDR3 coding sequence is TGCGCCAGCAGCTTCGAGACTAGCGGATTGGGGACCCAGTACTTC. Protein sequence: CASSFETSGLGTQYF.

To note about this clonotype: Given a much more abundant clone one base away, this may be a read error. The chain combines TRBV27 with TRBJ1-5, with a tentative D call TRBD1 (6 bases). The germline V and J ends were trimmed by 5 bases and 0 bases, with 8 bases remaining between them. Germline loops: CDR1 MNHEY, CDR2 SMNVEV (reference sequence). The CDR3 has 14 residues. The CDR3 reads CASSLRGSNQPQHF. The CDR3 nucleotides are TGTGCCAGCAGTCTCAGGGGTAGCAATCAGCCCCAGCATTTT.

This clonotype has only a few counts. The chain is built from TRBV28 and TRBJ2-7; 7 bases line up with TRBD1. The CDR3 length is 14 residues. V lost 5 bases to trimming and J lost 6 bases; unmatched junction nucleotides: 10. The germline gives CDR1 MDHEN, CDR2 SYDVKM. CDR3 loop: CASSLRQGESEQYF. CDR3 DNA sequence: TGTGCCAGCAGTCTACGGCAGGGGGAGAGCGAGCAGTACTTC.

Ten or more counts support this clonotype. The chain couples TRBV14 to TRBJ2-3; D is undetermined. CDR1 and CDR2 (germline): SGHDN, FVKESK. The CDR3 is 13 amino acids. V was clipped by 5 bases and J by 5 bases, with 11 bases between them. CDR3 residues: CASSFFIGDTQYF. CDR3 nucleotide sequence: TGTGCCAGCAGCTTCTTTATCGGAGATACGCAGTATTTT.

This clonotype was picked up a small number of times. The chain has TRBV12-3 or TRBV12-4 and TRBJ1-6; weak D call: TRBD1 (5 bases). The CDR3 loop spans 14 amino acids. Trimming removed 3 bases from V and 8 bases from J, with 11 bases in between. In DNA form, the CDR3 reads TGTGCCAGCAGTTTTGGGGGTAGAGATTCACCCCTCCACTTT. Translation: CASSFGGRDSPLHF.

This clonotype was counted a few times. The J gene is TRBJ2-5, the V gene TRBV6-6; TRBD1 matches 7 bases. The V gene's germline CDR1 is MNHNY and CDR2 SVGAGI (reference sequence). The V and J ends lost 0 bases and 0 bases, in that order; junction bases with no gene match: 4. The CDR3 sequence is 16 residues long. The CDR3 loop reads CASSYSGTVNQETQYF. For the CDR3, the DNA is TGTGCCAGCAGTTACTCTGGGACAGTTAACCAAGAGACCCAGTACTTC.

This clonotype qualifies as medium-sized. V gene TRBV28 combines with J gene TRBJ1-5, with D hard to call. The V end was cut by 6 bases, the J end by 2 bases, with 14 bases between. Germline lookup yields CDR1 MDHEN and CDR2 SYDVKM. This CDR3 has 15 residues. CDR3 nucleotides: TGTGCCAGCAGGGGGAAAGCTTACCGCAATCAGCCCCAGCATTTT. Amino acids: CASRGKAYRNQPQHF.

This clonotype came up many times. This chain uses TRBV12-3 or TRBV12-4 with TRBJ2-3; D is uncertain. The V end lost 2 bases, the J end lost 4 bases, and 7 bases lay between the germline ends. The CDR3 runs to 13 residues. The CDR3, as DNA: TGTGCCAGCAGTTTAACGGCGGCAGATACGCAGTATTTT. Protein product: CASSLTAADTQYF.

In its sample, this clonotype was seen many times. The CDR3 coding sequence is TGTGCCAGCAGCCCCTACAGGACCCCCAGTGGAGGCTATGGCTACACCTTC. Protein product: CASSPYRTPSGGYGYTF. The chain couples TRBV7-2 to TRBJ1-2; the D gene is possibly TRBD1 (5 bases). Germline lookup yields CDR1 SGHTA and CDR2 FQGNSA. This CDR3 is built from 17 residues. Trimming shortened V by 5 bases and J by 4 bases, and 23 bases separated the two germline ends. The full variable domain, its missing parts supplied by reference TRBV7-2 and TRBJ1-2, is GAGVSQSPSNKVTEKGKDVELRCDPISGHTALYWYRQSLGQGLEFLIYFQGNSAPDKSGLPSDRFSAERTGGSVSTLTIQRTQQEDSAVYLCASSPYRTPSGGYGYTFGSGTRLTVV.

This clonotype has at least ten counts. The gene calls are TRBV6-1 and TRBJ1-4; no definite D call. CDR1 and CDR2 from the germline V gene are MNHNS and SASEGT. This CDR3 is built from 15 residues. The V gene lost 7 bases and the J gene lost 5 bases, with 17 bases spanning the gap. The DNA for the CDR3 is TGTGCCAGCAAACTTTCCCCACAAAGCAATGAAAAACTGTTTTTT. Protein product: CASKLSPQSNEKLFF.

The table lists this clonotype with many counts. This chain connects TRBV30 to TRBJ1-1; 7 positions match TRBD1. Germline lookup yields CDR1 GTSNPN and CDR2 SVGIG (reference sequence). The CDR3 is 15 amino acids. Losses at the gene ends were 3 bases for V and 1 base for J; bases not matched to a gene: 8. CDR3: CAWRRRGPSNTEAFF. The CDR3 DNA reads as TGTGCCTGGAGGAGGAGGGGGCCATCGAACACTGAAGCTTTCTTT.

V and J are TRBV6-5 and TRBJ1-5; weak D call: TRBD1 (5 bases). Per germline, CDR1 MNHEY and CDR2 SVGAGI. V lost 3 bases to trimming and J lost 6 bases, with 18 bases between them. This CDR3 has 16 residues. The CDR3 region is CASSYPYVEGRQPQHF. In nucleotides, the CDR3 is TGTGCCAGCAGTTATCCTTACGTGGAGGGACGTCAGCCCCAGCATTTT.

This clonotype was seen ten or more times. The genes are TRBV6-6 and TRBJ1-1, with D unresolved. Per the germline V gene, CDR1 is MNHNY and CDR2 is SVGAGI (reference sequence). The CDR3 spans 13 residues. The V end was cut by 1 base, the J end by 4 bases, with 7 bases between. The CDR3, as DNA: TGTGCCAGCAGTTACTTTTCGGCCACTGAAGCTTTCTTT. Protein sequence: CASSYFSATEAFF.

The sample holds many counts of this clonotype. This rearrangement joins TRBV19 to TRBJ1-1; 10 bases are a match to TRBD1. Looked up from germline, CDR1 is LNHDA and CDR2 is SQIVND (reference sequence). The CDR3 loop spans 15 amino acids. The junction had 13 bases not matched to a gene; V was cut back by 4 bases and J by 11 bases. CDR3 amino acids: CASSTGSRDRGEAFF. CDR3 nucleotide sequence: TGTGCCAGTAGTACCGGGTCCCGGGACAGGGGTGAGGCTTTCTTT.